The sequence of this T cell receptor (beta chain) was determined in a study of blood T cell repertoires in COVID-19. Study overall: PBMCs, B-cell-depleted T cells, or T cells were the source of the cDNA or gDNA that made up the material.

CDR3 length: 16 amino acids. In germline, CDR1 is SGHDT, CDR2 YYEEEE. Trimming cost V 0 bases and J 0 bases, with 10 bases left between them. Sequenced by immunoSEQ multiplex PCR; TCRdb stores in-frame clones only, minus some. The top ten clones hold 1.5% to 2% of a sample with a few hundred thousand clones, approximately 89% of them seen once. Enrolled during active infection, Seattle patients were then followed longitudinally. Sequenced input: peripheral blood. This chain links TRBV5-6 with TRBJ1-3; tentatively, D is TRBD1 (6 bases). The receptor was isolated from a woman in her twenties or thirties with COVID-19, enrolled during active disease. The CDR3, as DNA: TGTGCCAGCAGCTTGGGCGGGGGCCTCTCTGGAAACACCATATATTTT. Amino acids: CASSLGGGLSGNTIYF. Together with reference TRBV5-6 and TRBJ1-3, the CDR3 gives the full variable domain: DAGVTQSPTHLIKTRGQQVTLRCSPKSGHDTVSWYQQALGQGPQFIFQYYEEEERQRGNFPDRFSGHQFPNYSSELNVNALLLGDSALYLCASSLGGGLSGNTIYFGEGSWLTVV.